This T cell receptor (beta chain) was sequenced for a study of T cell clones after liver transplantation. Generated by immunoSEQ multiplex PCR, the TCRdb table keeps only in-frame clones and is missing some. The sample records some 61,000 clones, 60% to 80% being singletons. CDR1 and CDR2 from the germline V gene are SGHRS and YFSETQ. Trimming took 4 bases from V and 8 from J; bases not matched to a gene: 12. The CDR3 extends over 16 amino acids. The sequencing used CD4+ T cells from blood, collected at the 22-month timepoint. The rearrangement links TRBV5-1 to TRBJ1-4, with 9 positions matching TRBD1. This receptor was obtained from a human patient who received a liver transplant. Some T cells may trace back to the graft donor. CDR3 in DNA: TGCGCCAGCAGCCGGGGACAGGGAAGGACGGAGGAAAAACTGTTTTTT. Its translation: CASSRGQGRTEEKLFF. Based on the CDR3 plus reference TRBV5-1 and TRBJ1-4, the full variable domain is KAGVTQTPRYLIKTRGQQVTLSCSPISGHRSVSWYQQTPGQGLQFLFEYFSETQRNKGNFPGRFSGRQFSNSRSEMNVSTLELGDSALYLCASSRGQGRTEEKLFFGSGTQLSVL.